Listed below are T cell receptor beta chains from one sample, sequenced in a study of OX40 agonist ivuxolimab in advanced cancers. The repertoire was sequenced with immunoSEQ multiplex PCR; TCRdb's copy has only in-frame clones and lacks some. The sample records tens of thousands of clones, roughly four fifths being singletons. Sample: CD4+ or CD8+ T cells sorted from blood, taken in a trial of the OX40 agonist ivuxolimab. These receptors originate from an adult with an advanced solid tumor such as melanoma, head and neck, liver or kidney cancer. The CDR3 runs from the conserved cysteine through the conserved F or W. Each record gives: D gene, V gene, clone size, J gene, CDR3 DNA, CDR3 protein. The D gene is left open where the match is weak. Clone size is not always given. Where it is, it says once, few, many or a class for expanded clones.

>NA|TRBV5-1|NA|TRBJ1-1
TGCGCCAGCAGCCTCCTTGGAGGGAGGGTTAACACTGAAGCTTTCTTT
CASSLLGGRVNTEAFF
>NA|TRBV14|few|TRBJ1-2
TGTGCCAGCAGCACCTTAGATCCCCTGCGGGGCTACACCTTC
CASSTLDPLRGYTF
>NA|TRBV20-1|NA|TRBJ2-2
TGCAGTGCTGCTACCGGGAGGGAGCTGTTTTTT
CSAATGRELFF
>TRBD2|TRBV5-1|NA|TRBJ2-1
TGCGCCAGCAGCTTGTCGCGGGGCCCCGTAACTAGCGTGAGCTCCTACAATGAGCAGTTCTTC
CASSLSRGPVTSVSSYNEQFF
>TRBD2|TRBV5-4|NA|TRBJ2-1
TGTGCCAGCAGCCAGGCCTCTAGCGGGGACAATGAGCAGTTCTTC
CASSQASSGDNEQFF
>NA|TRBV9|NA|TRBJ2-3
TGTGCCAGCAGCCCCCGGGACGGCGACACAGATACGCAGTATTTT
CASSPRDGDTDTQYF
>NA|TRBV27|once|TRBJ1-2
TGTGCCAGCAGTTCCCAATCGAGGGCATATGGCTACACCTTC
CASSSQSRAYGYTF
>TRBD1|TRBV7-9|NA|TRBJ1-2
TGTGCCAGCAGCTTAGGACAGGGAACCTATGGCTACACCTTC
CASSLGQGTYGYTF
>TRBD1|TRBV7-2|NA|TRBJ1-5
TGTGCCAGCAGCGCCGGGACAGGGCGGGGGCAGCCCCAGCATTTT
CASSAGTGRGQPQHF
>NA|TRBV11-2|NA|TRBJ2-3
TGTGCCAGCAGCTTAGCGGGGCGAACGCAGTATTTT
CASSLAGRTQYF
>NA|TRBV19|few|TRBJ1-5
TGTGCCAGTAGTATGCGTCTCGGACGGGACAATCAGCCCCAGCATTTT
CASSMRLGRDNQPQHF
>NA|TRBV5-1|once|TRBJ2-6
TGCGCCAGCAGCGCATGGACATCCGGGGCCAACGTCCTGACTTTC
CASSAWTSGANVLTF
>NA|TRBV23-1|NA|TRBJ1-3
TGCGCCAGCAGTCAGTCTAGGGGCCAAAACACCATATATTTT
CASSQSRGQNTIYF
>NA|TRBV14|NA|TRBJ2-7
TGTGCCAGCAGCCAACGGTCCGAGCAGTACTTC
CASSQRSEQYF
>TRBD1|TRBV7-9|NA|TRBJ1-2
TGTGCCAGCAGCAACAGGGGTAGCTATGGCTACACCTTC
CASSNRGSYGYTF
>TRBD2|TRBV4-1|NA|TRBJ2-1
TGCGCCAGCAGGCGGAGCGGGGGGTTCTACAATGAGCAGTTCTTC
CASRRSGGFYNEQFF
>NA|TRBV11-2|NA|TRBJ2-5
TGTGCCAGCAGCCGGGACCTGAGGAGCGAGACCCAGTACTTC
CASSRDLRSETQYF
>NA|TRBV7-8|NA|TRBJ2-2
TGTGCCAGCAGCTTCACAGCTGGCCACACCGGGGAGCTGTTTTTT
CASSFTAGHTGELFF
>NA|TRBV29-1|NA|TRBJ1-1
TGCAGCGTTGCCTTAGTGACTGAAGCTTTCTTT
CSVALVTEAFF
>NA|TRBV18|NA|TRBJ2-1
TGTGCCAGCTCACCACGGAGCGTAGGGGGAAATGAGCAGTTCTTC
CASSPRSVGGNEQFF
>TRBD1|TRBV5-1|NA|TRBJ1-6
TGCGCCAGCAGCTTGGGTTCCCAGACAGGGTCCGGTTCACCCCTCCACTTT
CASSLGSQTGSGSPLHF
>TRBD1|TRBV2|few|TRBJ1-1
TGTGCCAGCAGGAGGACAGGGAACACTGAAGCTTTCTTT
CASRRTGNTEAFF
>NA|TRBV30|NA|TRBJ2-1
TGTGCCGGACAGCCAACTCACCGTGGGAATGAGCAGTTCTTC
CAGQPTHRGNEQFF
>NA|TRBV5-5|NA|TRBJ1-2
TGTGCCAGCACCCCATTGGACCTTCCGAGGGCCTATGGCTACACCTTC
CASTPLDLPRAYGYTF
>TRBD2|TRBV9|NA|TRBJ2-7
TGTGCCAGCAGCTTGGGACTAGTTCACGAGCAGTACTTC
CASSLGLVHEQYF
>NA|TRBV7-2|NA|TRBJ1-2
TGTGCCAGCAGCTTCGGCAGTGGGGACTATGGCTACACCTTC
CASSFGSGDYGYTF
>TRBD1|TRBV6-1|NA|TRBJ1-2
TGTGCCAGCAGAGGGACAGACGTCTATGGCTACACCTTC
CASRGTDVYGYTF
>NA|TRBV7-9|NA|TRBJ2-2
TGTGCCAGCAGCCTATCCACCGGGGAGCTGTTTTTT
CASSLSTGELFF
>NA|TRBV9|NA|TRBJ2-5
TGTGCCAGCAGCGTAGGGTCCCCCGGGCTGGAGACCCAGTACTTC
CASSVGSPGLETQYF
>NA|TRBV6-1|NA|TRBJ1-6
TGTGCCAGCAGTGAAGGAATTCTCTGGGGGTTTAATTCACCCCTCCACTTT
CASSEGILWGFNSPLHF
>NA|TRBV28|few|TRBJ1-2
TGTGCCAGCAGTTTCCAGGACGGCATGGGGGGCTACACCTTC
CASSFQDGMGGYTF
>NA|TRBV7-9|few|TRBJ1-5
TGTGCCAGCAGCCCGAATAGCAATCAGCCCCAGCATTTT
CASSPNSNQPQHF
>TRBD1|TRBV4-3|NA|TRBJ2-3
TGCGCCAGCAGCCCCAGAGCAGGGGGTAAGGATACGCAGTATTTT
CASSPRAGGKDTQYF
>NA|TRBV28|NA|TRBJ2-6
TGTGCCAGCAGCCCCTCGGGCTCTGGGGCCAACGTCCTGACTTTC
CASSPSGSGANVLTF
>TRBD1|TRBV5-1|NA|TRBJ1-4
TGCGCCAGCAGCCCGGGGACAGTCGACGAAAAACTGTTTTTT
CASSPGTVDEKLFF
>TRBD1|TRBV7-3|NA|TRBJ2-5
TGTGCCAGCAGCTCCACGGACAGGCCGGGGACCCAGTACTTC
CASSSTDRPGTQYF
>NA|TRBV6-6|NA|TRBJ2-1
TGTGCCAGCAGTAGAGGGGCAGGGCTCTCCAATGAGCAGTTCTTC
CASSRGAGLSNEQFF
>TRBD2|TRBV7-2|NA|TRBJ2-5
TGTGCCAGCAGCAAACTTTACTCTAGCGGGACCCAGTACTTC
CASSKLYSSGTQYF
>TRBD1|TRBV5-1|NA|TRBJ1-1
TGCGCCAGCAGCGGAACAGGGGGAGGGACTGAAGCTTTCTTT
CASSGTGGGTEAFF
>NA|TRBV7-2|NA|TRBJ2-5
TGTGCCAGCAGCTGGGGGACGGGCGGGGAGACCCAGTACTTC
CASSWGTGGETQYF
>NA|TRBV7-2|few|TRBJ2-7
TGTGCCAGCACCGTCGAGAGGACCCTCCCCGAGCAGTACTTC
CASTVERTLPEQYF
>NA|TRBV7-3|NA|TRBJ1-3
TGTGCCAGCAGCTTAGGGGGATCTGGAAACACCATATATTTT
CASSLGGSGNTIYF
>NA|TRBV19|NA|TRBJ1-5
TGTGCCAGTAGTTTTTTTAAGTCAAGGAATAGCAATCAGCCCCAGCATTTT
CASSFFKSRNSNQPQHF
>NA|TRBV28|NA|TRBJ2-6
TGTGCCAGCAGAACCACCGACAGGTCTGGGGCCAACGTCCTGACTTTC
CASRTTDRSGANVLTF
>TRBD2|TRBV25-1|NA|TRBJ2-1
TGTGCCAGCAGTGATGGACTAGCGGGGGGCAGGGATGAGCAGTTCTTC
CASSDGLAGGRDEQFF
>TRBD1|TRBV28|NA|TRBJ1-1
TGTGCCAGCCTGGGACAGGTGGCTGAAGCTTTCTTT
CASLGQVAEAFF
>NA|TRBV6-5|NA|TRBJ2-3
TGTGCCAGCAGTTTCAAGGGGTATGGCCCAGATACGCAGTATTTT
CASSFKGYGPDTQYF
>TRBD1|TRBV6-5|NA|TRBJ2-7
TGTGCCAGCAGACCCGGGACAGGTCAGTACGAGCAGTACTTC
CASRPGTGQYEQYF
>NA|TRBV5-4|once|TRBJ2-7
TGTGCCAGCAGCTTTCCTGATGGAACCTACGAGCAGTACTTC
CASSFPDGTYEQYF